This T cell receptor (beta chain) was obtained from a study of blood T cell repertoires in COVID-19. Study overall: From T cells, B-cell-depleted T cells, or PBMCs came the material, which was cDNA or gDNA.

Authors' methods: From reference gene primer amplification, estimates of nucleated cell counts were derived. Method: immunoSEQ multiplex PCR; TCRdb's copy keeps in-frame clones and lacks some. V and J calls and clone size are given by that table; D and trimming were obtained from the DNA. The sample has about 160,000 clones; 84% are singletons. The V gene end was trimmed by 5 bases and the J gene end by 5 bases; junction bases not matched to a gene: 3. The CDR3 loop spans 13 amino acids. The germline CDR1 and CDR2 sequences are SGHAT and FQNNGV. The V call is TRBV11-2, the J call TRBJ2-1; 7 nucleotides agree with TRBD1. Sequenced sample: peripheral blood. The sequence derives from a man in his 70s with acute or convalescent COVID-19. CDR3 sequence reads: CASSLGQNNEQFF. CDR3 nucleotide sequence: TGTGCCAGCAGCCTGGGACAGAACAATGAGCAGTTCTTC.